A single sample is the source of the 2 T cell receptor beta chains below, sequenced in a study of blood T cells in healthy people across ages. It was with a sample-barcoded 5' primer and a J-beta primer mix that a second PCR of about 6 to 12 cycles was run. TCRdb ran MiXCR on the 5' RACE reads and lists one entry per CDR3 protein. The sample shows approximately 730,000 distinct CDR3 sequences, 43% of them seen only once. The sequenced material came from blood. These receptors were obtained from an older woman in good health.

The chain is built from TRBV7-9 and TRBJ1-4; D is possibly TRBD1 (5 bases). The V and J ends lost 2 bases and 4 bases respectively, with 11 bases between them. The CDR3 sequence is 15 residues long. The germline V gene encodes CDR1 SEHNR and CDR2 FQNEAQ (reference sequence). Here the CDR3 reads CASSLSSQVNEKLFF. Here the CDR3 DNA reads TGTGCCAGCAGCTTATCCTCACAGGTTAATGAAAAACTGTTTTTT.

The rearrangement links TRBV18 to TRBJ2-5; a possible D gene is TRBD2 (6 bases). The J call is doubtful: the DNA matches TRBJ2-7 better. Germline lookup yields CDR1 KGHSH and CDR2 LQKENI. The CDR3 sequence is 14 residues long. Written as DNA, the CDR3 is TGTGCCAGCTCACCACCGGGCGGGGACCACGAGCAGTACTTC. This gives the protein CASSPPGGDHEQYF.